One TCR beta chain is described in this entry. A second PCR, run for about 7 to 11 cycles, used a sample-barcoded 5' primer plus a J-beta primer mix. MiXCR, run by TCRdb on the 5' RACE reads, gives a single entry per CDR3 protein. In the table there are about 970,000 distinct CDR3 sequences, roughly 51% of which are singletons. This entry belongs to a study of blood T cells in healthy people across ages. Each sample had at least 6 million PBMCs isolated. Source material: blood. The TCR originated in a woman aged 55 to 70 in good health.

The CDR3 is CASRPGLAFTYTDTQYF. As DNA, the CDR3 is TGTGCCAGCAGGCCGGGACTAGCGTTTACCTACACAGATACGCAGTATTTT. This rearrangement joins TRBV7-2 to TRBJ2-3; 10 nucleotides match TRBD2. The V and J ends lost 6 bases and 2 bases, in that order; junction bases with no gene match: 11. Germline CDR1 and CDR2: SGHTA and FQGNSA. This CDR3 comprises 17 residues.